A selection of T cell receptor beta chains follows, all from one sample in a study of identical twins. TCRdb called the 5' RACE reads again in MiXCR, with one record for every CDR3 protein. The repertoire includes 1.5 million to 2 million distinct CDR3 sequences, under 35% of them detected once, and less than 0.35% sits in the top ten. Sequences were obtained from cord blood. The receptor source for this set is a newborn girl in good health. The CDR3 runs from the conserved cysteine through the conserved F or W. Fields, in order: D gene, V gene, clone size, J gene, CDR3 DNA, CDR3 protein. The D gene is left open where the match is weak. Expanded clones are given a class, and other clones once, few, many or no size at all.

D: TRBD1; V: TRBV3-1; size: NA; J: TRBJ1-2; DNA: TGTGCCAGCAGCCAAGAACAGGGGCTCCACTATGGCTACACCTTC; CDR3: CASSQEQGLHYGYTF
D: TRBD2; V: TRBV20-1; size: few; J: TRBJ2-7; DNA: TGCAGTGCTAGCTCCGGAAGCGGACTAGCGGGAGCCTACGAGCAGTACTTC; CDR3: CSASSGSGLAGAYEQYF
D: TRBD2; V: TRBV10-3; size: many; J: TRBJ2-3; DNA: TGTGCCATCAGGCTAGCGGGAGTGTCTGATACGCAGTATTTT; CDR3: CAIRLAGVSDTQYF
D: NA; V: TRBV5-1; size: NA; J: TRBJ1-1; DNA: TGCGCCAGCCAACAGGAGTTGGCGAACACTGAAGCTTTCTTT; CDR3: CASQQELANTEAFF
D: TRBD1; V: TRBV3-1; size: NA; J: TRBJ1-5; DNA: TGTGCCAGCAGCCAAGCCCCGACAGGGGGTCAGCCCCAGCATTTT; CDR3: CASSQAPTGGQPQHF
D: NA; V: TRBV3-1; size: NA; J: TRBJ2-7; DNA: TGTGCCAGCAGCCAAAGCCCTCACTACGAGCAGTACTTC; CDR3: CASSQSPHYEQYF
D: NA; V: TRBV7-9; size: NA; J: TRBJ2-2; DNA: TGTGCCAGCAGCCGAGACAGGTCGAACACCGGGGAGCTGTTTTTT; CDR3: CASSRDRSNTGELFF
D: NA; V: TRBV20-1; size: few; J: TRBJ2-3; DNA: TGCAGTGCTTCTCGGAGGAATACGCAGTATTTT; CDR3: CSASRRNTQYF
D: TRBD1; V: TRBV12-3/TRBV12-4; size: NA; J: TRBJ2-7; DNA: TGTGCCAGCAGTTTCGGGACAGGGGACCAGTACTTC; CDR3: CASSFGTGDQYF
D: NA; V: TRBV12-3/TRBV12-4; size: NA; J: TRBJ2-3; DNA: TGTGCCAGCAGCCAGAGACAGGCTCTACTCACAGATACGCAGTATTTT; CDR3: CASSQRQALLTDTQYF
D: TRBD2; V: TRBV12-3/TRBV12-4; size: NA; J: TRBJ2-3; DNA: TGTGCCAGCAGTCTTCATAGGACTAGCGGGAGTATCACAGATACGCAGTATTTT; CDR3: CASSLHRTSGSITDTQYF
D: NA; V: TRBV3-1; size: NA; J: TRBJ2-7; DNA: TGTGCCAGCAGCCAAGGTAGGGCTAGCGAGCAGTACTTC; CDR3: CASSQGRASEQYF
D: NA; V: TRBV21-1; size: NA; J: TRBJ1-1; DNA: TGTGCCAGCAGCGTGGGGGGAGGAGACACTGAAGCTTTCTTT; CDR3: CASSVGGGDTEAFF
D: NA; V: TRBV5-1; size: once; J: TRBJ2-5; DNA: TGCGCCAGCGGCAACAATGAGCAGTACTTC; CDR3: CASGNNEQYF
D: TRBD1; V: TRBV27; size: once; J: TRBJ1-6; DNA: TGTGCCAGCAGTTTACTTAGACAGGGGGCGAAAAATTCACCCCTCCACTTT; CDR3: CASSLLRQGAKNSPLHF
D: TRBD2; V: TRBV2; size: few; J: TRBJ2-1; DNA: TGTGCCAGCAGTCAACTAGCGGGGCCCTACAATGAGCAGTTCTTC; CDR3: CASSQLAGPYNEQFF
D: NA; V: TRBV13; size: few; J: TRBJ1-1; DNA: TGTGCCAGCAGCCGATCTTCTAGACCGAACACTGAAGCTTTCTTT; CDR3: CASSRSSRPNTEAFF
D: NA; V: TRBV24-1; size: NA; J: TRBJ1-5; DNA: TGTGCCACCAGTGCGGGGGGCGCGGGCAATCAGCCCCAGCATTTT; CDR3: CATSAGGAGNQPQHF
D: NA; V: TRBV2; size: NA; J: TRBJ1-5; DNA: TGTGCCAGCAGTGACAGGGTGGGCAATCAGCCCCAGCATTTT; CDR3: CASSDRVGNQPQHF
D: NA; V: TRBV5-6; size: NA; J: TRBJ2-1; DNA: TGTGCCAGCAGCCCAAGACTAGTGCGGGAGCAGTTCTTC; CDR3: CASSPRLVREQFF
D: NA; V: TRBV2; size: few; J: TRBJ2-2; DNA: TGTGCCAGCGGGAACAACACCGGGGAGCTGTTTTTT; CDR3: CASGNNTGELFF
D: NA; V: TRBV28; size: few; J: TRBJ2-7; DNA: TGTGCCAGCATGAGGACAAACTACGAGCAGTACTTC; CDR3: CASMRTNYEQYF
D: NA; V: TRBV7-2; size: few; J: TRBJ2-4; DNA: TGTGCCAGCCGCTTAGACAGATTAGCCAAAAACATTCAGTACTTC; CDR3: CASRLDRLAKNIQYF
D: NA; V: TRBV20-1; size: NA; J: TRBJ1-4; DNA: TGCAGTGCTAGAAATCGGGGGCGCGGAGAAAAACTGTTTTTT; CDR3: CSARNRGRGEKLFF
D: TRBD1; V: TRBV27; size: few; J: TRBJ2-3; DNA: TGTGCCAGCAGTTTATCGGGGACAGGGCCTCTAACATGGGATACGCAGTATTTT; CDR3: CASSLSGTGPLTWDTQYF
D: NA; V: TRBV25-1; size: few; J: TRBJ2-7; DNA: TGTGCCAGCAGTGAAGTAGGAGCACAGCACTACGAGCAGTACTTC; CDR3: CASSEVGAQHYEQYF
D: TRBD2; V: TRBV7-9; size: NA; J: TRBJ2-3; DNA: TGTGCCAGCAGCCACCTGACTAGCGGATTCACAGATACGCAGTATTTT; CDR3: CASSHLTSGFTDTQYF
D: NA; V: TRBV3-1; size: NA; J: TRBJ1-4; DNA: TGTGCCAGCAGCCAAGTAGGGCCATATGAAAAACTGTTTTTT; CDR3: CASSQVGPYEKLFF
D: TRBD2; V: TRBV13; size: NA; J: TRBJ2-1; DNA: TGTGCCAGCAGCTTAGCGGGGACTAGCGGGGGAAACCATCTGGATGAGCAGTTCTTC; CDR3: CASSLAGTSGGNHLDEQFF
D: NA; V: TRBV6-6; size: NA; J: TRBJ2-7; DNA: TGTGCCAGCAAGCCGAGGGGGGCCTACGAGCAGTACTTC; CDR3: CASKPRGAYEQYF
D: NA; V: TRBV4-2; size: NA; J: TRBJ2-5; DNA: TGTGCCAGCAGCCAAGTGGGGACTTCGCCCCACAAAAAAGAGACCCAGTACTTC; CDR3: CASSQVGTSPHKKETQYF
D: NA; V: TRBV5-1; size: few; J: TRBJ2-7; DNA: TGCGCCAGCAGCTTGGCCCCAGACGACTACTACGAGCAGTACTTC; CDR3: CASSLAPDDYYEQYF
D: NA; V: TRBV27; size: NA; J: TRBJ1-2; DNA: TGTGCCAGCAGTCCCTCGGGAACCCACGGCGGCTACACCTTC; CDR3: CASSPSGTHGGYTF
D: NA; V: TRBV20-1; size: NA; J: TRBJ1-6; DNA: TGCAGTGCTGGGGGGACACCGGGAAATTCACCCCTCCACTTT; CDR3: CSAGGTPGNSPLHF
D: TRBD2; V: TRBV20-1; size: NA; J: TRBJ2-1; DNA: TGCAGTGCTGCAATCCCCGGACTAGCGGCCTACAATGAGCAGTTCTTC; CDR3: CSAAIPGLAAYNEQFF
D: TRBD1; V: TRBV6-1; size: NA; J: TRBJ2-7; DNA: TGTGCCAGCGCCCTGACAGGGACCTACAATGAGCAGTACTTC; CDR3: CASALTGTYNEQYF
D: NA; V: TRBV4-1; size: many; J: TRBJ2-3; DNA: TGCGCCAGCAGCCAAGAGCAGGCCAAGGATACGCAGTATTTT; CDR3: CASSQEQAKDTQYF
D: NA; V: TRBV6-6; size: few; J: TRBJ2-3; DNA: TGTGCCAGCAGTTACTCGAAGGGCACAGATACGCAGTATTTT; CDR3: CASSYSKGTDTQYF
D: TRBD2; V: TRBV20-1; size: NA; J: TRBJ2-7; DNA: TGCAGTGCTAGAGATCTTGGGGAGGGGTATGAGCAGTACTTC; CDR3: CSARDLGEGYEQYF
D: TRBD1; V: TRBV18; size: NA; J: TRBJ2-5; DNA: TGTGCCAGCTCACAACAGGGGCTGTACCAAGAGACCCAGTACTTC; CDR3: CASSQQGLYQETQYF
D: TRBD1; V: TRBV24-1; size: few; J: TRBJ2-2; DNA: TGTGCCACCAGTCGGACAGGGAACACCGGGGAGCTGTTTTTT; CDR3: CATSRTGNTGELFF
D: NA; V: TRBV15; size: few; J: TRBJ2-3; DNA: TGTGCCACCAGCAGAGGCAGGGGAGATACGCAGTATTTT; CDR3: CATSRGRGDTQYF
D: NA; V: TRBV27; size: NA; J: TRBJ2-5; DNA: TGTGCCAGCAGTTTACAGGGCCCCCCAGGGGGGCAAGAGACCCAGTACTTC; CDR3: CASSLQGPPGGQETQYF
D: TRBD2; V: TRBV18; size: few; J: TRBJ2-1; DNA: TGTGCCAGCTCCCCTGGGGATAGCGGGAATGAGCAGTTCTTC; CDR3: CASSPGDSGNEQFF
D: TRBD2; V: TRBV9; size: NA; J: TRBJ2-2; DNA: TGTGCCAGCAGCGTAGAGGGAGGGTTGCGAGTGTTTGAGGCCGGGGAGCTGTTTTTT; CDR3: CASSVEGGLRVFEAGELFF
D: NA; V: TRBV25-1; size: few; J: TRBJ2-2; DNA: TGTGCCAGCCGCGGTGCGGTCGGGGAGCTGTTTTTT; CDR3: CASRGAVGELFF
D: TRBD2; V: TRBV20-1; size: NA; J: TRBJ2-1; DNA: TGCAGTGCTAGACTTCGTGGGATAGCGGGGAGGTACAATGAGCAGTTCTTC; CDR3: CSARLRGIAGRYNEQFF
D: NA; V: TRBV10-1; size: NA; J: TRBJ2-3; DNA: TGCTCCAGCAGTGGAGTCGGCACAGATACGCAGTATTTT; CDR3: CSSSGVGTDTQYF
D: TRBD1; V: TRBV7-2; size: many; J: TRBJ2-4; DNA: TGTGCCAGCAGCTCCGGACAGGGATTTATCATTCAGTACTTC; CDR3: CASSSGQGFIIQYF
D: TRBD2; V: TRBV7-9; size: few; J: TRBJ2-3; DNA: TGTGCCAGCAGCCCCCCACCGGGACTAAAAGATACGCAGTATTTT; CDR3: CASSPPPGLKDTQYF
D: NA; V: TRBV9; size: few; J: TRBJ2-5; DNA: TGTGCCAGCAGCGTAAACAGTCATTTCCAAGAGACCCAGTACTTC; CDR3: CASSVNSHFQETQYF
D: NA; V: TRBV4-1; size: NA; J: TRBJ2-1; DNA: TGCGCCAGCAGCCGACCGGGGATAAGCTCCTACAATGAGCAGTTCTTC; CDR3: CASSRPGISSYNEQFF